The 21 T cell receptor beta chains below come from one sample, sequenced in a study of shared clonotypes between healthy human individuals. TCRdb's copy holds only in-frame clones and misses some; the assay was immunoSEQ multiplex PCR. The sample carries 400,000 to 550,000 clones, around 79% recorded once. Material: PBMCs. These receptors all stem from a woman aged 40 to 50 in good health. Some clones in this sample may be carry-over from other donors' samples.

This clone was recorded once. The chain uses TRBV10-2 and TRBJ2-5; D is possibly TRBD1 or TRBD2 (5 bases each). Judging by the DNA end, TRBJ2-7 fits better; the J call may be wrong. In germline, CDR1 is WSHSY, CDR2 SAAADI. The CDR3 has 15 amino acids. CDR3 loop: CASSGGWGSSYEQYF. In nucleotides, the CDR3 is TGCGCCAGCAGTGGGGGTTGGGGGAGCTCCTACGAGCAGTACTTC.

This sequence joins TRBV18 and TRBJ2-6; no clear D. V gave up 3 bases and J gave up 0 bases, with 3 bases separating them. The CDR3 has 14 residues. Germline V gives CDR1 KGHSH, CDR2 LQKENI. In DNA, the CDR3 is TGTGCCAGCTCACCTAACTCTGGGGCCAACGTCCTGACTTTC. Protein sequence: CASSPNSGANVLTF.

The CDR3 nucleotides are TGTGCCAGCAGTGTGACGGGCCCCTACGAGCAGTACTTC. Encoded protein: CASSVTGPYEQYF. This chain joins TRBV28 and TRBJ2-7; unclear D gene. Trimming stripped 5 bases from V and 2 bases from J, with 10 bases between. Germline-derived CDR1 and CDR2 are MDHEN and SYDVKM. This CDR3 region has 13 residues.

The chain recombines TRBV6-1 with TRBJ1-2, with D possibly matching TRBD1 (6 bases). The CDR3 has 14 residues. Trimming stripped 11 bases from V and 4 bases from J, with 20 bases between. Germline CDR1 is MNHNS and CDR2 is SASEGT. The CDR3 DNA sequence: TGTGCCCACTCTGAGGCAGGGGAACTCTATGGCTACACCTTC. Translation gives CAHSEAGELYGYTF.

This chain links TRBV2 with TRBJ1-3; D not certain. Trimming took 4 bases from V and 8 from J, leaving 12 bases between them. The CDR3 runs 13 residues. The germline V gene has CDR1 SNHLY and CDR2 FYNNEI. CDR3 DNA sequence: TGTGCCAGCAGTGCGGACCTTGTGGACACCATATATTTT. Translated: CASSADLVDTIYF.

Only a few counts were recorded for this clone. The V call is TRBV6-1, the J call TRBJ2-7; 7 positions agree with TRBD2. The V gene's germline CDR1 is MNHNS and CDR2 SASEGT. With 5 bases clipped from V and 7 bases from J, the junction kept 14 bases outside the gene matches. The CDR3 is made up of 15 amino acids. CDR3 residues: CASSWDEGRAKEQYF. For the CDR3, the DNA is TGTGCCAGCAGTTGGGACGAGGGGAGGGCGAAAGAGCAGTACTTC.

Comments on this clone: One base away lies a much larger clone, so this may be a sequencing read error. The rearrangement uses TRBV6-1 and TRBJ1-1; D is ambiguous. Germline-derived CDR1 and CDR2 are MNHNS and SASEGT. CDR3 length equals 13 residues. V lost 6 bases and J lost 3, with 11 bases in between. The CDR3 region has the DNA TGTGCCAGCAGCCAAGAGGTGGACACTGAAGCTTTCTTT. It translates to CASSQEVDTEAFF.

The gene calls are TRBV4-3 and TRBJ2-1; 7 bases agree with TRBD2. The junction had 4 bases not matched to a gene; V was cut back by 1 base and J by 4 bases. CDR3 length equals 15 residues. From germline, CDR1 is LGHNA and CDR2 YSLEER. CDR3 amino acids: CASSQVLAAYNEQFF. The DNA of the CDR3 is TGCGCCAGCAGCCAAGTCCTAGCGGCATACAATGAGCAGTTCTTC.

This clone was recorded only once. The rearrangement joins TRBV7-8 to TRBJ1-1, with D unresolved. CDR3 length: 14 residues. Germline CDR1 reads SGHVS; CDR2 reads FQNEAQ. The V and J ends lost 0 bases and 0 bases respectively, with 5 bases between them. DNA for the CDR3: TGTGCCAGCAGCTTAGCCAGTCTGAACACTGAAGCTTTCTTT. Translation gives CASSLASLNTEAFF.

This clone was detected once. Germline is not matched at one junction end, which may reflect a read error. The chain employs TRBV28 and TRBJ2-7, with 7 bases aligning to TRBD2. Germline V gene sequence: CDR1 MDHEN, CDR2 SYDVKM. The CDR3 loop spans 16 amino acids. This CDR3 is CASRGGADYSGYAQYF. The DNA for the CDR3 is TGTGCCAGCAGGGGAGGGGCGGACTATTCGGGCTACGCGCAGTACTTC.

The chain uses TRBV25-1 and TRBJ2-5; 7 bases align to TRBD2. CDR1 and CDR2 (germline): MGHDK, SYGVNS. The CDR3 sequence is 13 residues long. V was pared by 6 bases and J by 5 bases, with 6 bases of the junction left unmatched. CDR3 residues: CASSRGDRETQYF. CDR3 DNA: TGTGCCAGCAGCCGGGGGGACCGGGAGACCCAGTACTTC.

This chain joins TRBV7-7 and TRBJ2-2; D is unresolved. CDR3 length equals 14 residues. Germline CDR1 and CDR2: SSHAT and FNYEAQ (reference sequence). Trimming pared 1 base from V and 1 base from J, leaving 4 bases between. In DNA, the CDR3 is TGTGCCAGCAGCTTAGAGGGGAACACCGGGGAGCTGTTTTTT. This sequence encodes CASSLEGNTGELFF.

The CDR3 protein is CASSLGGAGPLYGYTF. CDR3 DNA: TGTGCCAGCAGCTTAGGGGGAGCTGGCCCCCTCTATGGCTACACCTTC. The rearrangement links TRBV7-2 to TRBJ1-2; no definite D call. The V end lost 1 base, the J end lost 4 bases, and 16 bases lay between the germline ends. This CDR3 has 16 amino acids. Per germline, CDR1 SGHTA and CDR2 FQGNSA. Full variable domain (missing parts from reference TRBV7-2 and TRBJ1-2): GAGVSQSPSNKVTEKGKDVELRCDPISGHTALYWYRQSLGQGLEFLIYFQGNSAPDKSGLPSDRFSAERTGGSVSTLTIQRTQQEDSAVYLCASSLGGAGPLYGYTFGSGTRLTVV.

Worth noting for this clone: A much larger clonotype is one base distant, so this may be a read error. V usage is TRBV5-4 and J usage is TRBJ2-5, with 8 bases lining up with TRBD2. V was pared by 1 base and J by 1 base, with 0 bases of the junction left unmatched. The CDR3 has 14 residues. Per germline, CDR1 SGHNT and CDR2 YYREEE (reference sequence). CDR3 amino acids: CASSLSGSQETQYF. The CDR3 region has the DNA TGTGCCAGCAGCTTGAGCGGGAGCCAAGAGACCCAGTACTTC. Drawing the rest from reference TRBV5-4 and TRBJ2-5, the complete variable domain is ETGVTQSPTHLIKTRGQQVTLRCSSQSGHNTVSWYQQALGQGPQFIFQYYREEENGRGNFPPRFSGLQFPNYSSELNVNALELDDSALYLCASSLSGSQETQYFGPGTRLLVL.

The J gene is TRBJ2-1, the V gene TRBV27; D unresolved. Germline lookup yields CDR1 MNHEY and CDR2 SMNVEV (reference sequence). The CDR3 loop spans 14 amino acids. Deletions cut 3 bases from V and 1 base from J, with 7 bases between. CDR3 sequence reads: CASSFLGSYNEQFF. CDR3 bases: TGTGCCAGCAGTTTCCTAGGTTCCTACAATGAGCAGTTCTTC.

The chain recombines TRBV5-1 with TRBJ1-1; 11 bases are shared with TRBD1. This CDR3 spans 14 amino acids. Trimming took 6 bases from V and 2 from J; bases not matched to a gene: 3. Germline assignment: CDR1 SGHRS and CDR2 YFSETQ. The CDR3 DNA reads TGCGCCAGCATCGGGACAGGGGGAAACACTGAAGCTTTCTTT. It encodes CASIGTGGNTEAFF.

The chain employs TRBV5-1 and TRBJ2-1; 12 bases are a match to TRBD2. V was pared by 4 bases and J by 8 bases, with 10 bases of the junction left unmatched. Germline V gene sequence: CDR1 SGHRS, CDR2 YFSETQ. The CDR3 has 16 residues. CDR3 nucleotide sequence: TGCGCCAGCAGCGCCGCGACTAGCGGGAGTGGGTATGAGCAGTTCTTC. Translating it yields CASSAATSGSGYEQFF.

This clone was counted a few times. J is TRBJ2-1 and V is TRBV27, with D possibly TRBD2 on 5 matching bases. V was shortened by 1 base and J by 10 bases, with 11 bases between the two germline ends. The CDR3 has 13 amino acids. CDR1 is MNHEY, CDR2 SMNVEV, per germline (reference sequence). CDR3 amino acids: CASSLFRTQEQFF. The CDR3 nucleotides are TGTGCCAGCAGTTTATTCAGGACTCAGGAGCAGTTCTTC.

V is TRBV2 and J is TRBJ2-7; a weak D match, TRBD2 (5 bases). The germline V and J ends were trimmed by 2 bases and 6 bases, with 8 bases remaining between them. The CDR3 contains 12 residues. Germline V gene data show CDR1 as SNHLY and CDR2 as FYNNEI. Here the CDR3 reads CASSESGGEQYF. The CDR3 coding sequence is TGTGCCAGCAGTGAAAGCGGAGGCGAGCAGTACTTC.

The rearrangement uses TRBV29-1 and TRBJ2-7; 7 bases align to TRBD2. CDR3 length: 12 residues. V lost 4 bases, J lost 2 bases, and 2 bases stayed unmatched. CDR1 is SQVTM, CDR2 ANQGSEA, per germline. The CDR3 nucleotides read TGCAGCGTTGGACTAGCAGCCTACGAGCAGTACTTC. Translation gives CSVGLAAYEQYF.

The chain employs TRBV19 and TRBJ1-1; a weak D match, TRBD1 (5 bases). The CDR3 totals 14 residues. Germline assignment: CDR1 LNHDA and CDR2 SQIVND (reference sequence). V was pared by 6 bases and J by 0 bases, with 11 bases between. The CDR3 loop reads CASRGDLLNTEAFF. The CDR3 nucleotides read TGTGCCAGTAGAGGGGACTTATTGAACACTGAAGCTTTCTTT.